This entry is about one TCR beta chain. The antigen remains unidentified. The data are from a study of T-cell memory formation after mild COVID-19. General study points: Later expanders leaned toward CD4+, whereas clones contracting from day 15 to 85 were balanced CD4/CD8.

J lost 6 bases, V lost 6 bases, and 10 bases had no gene match. This CDR3 has 14 amino acids. Germline V gives CDR1 MNHEY, CDR2 SMNVEV (reference sequence). Each CDR3 protein is one row after TCRdb ran MiXCR on the 5' RACE reads. This table has 400,000 to 500,000 distinct CDR3 sequences, roughly 18% appearing once. The sequencing sample was made of PBMCs or a T cell subset sorted from them (not recorded which). This TCR came from a man aged 18 to 29 who had mild COVID-19 (a few samples of this study predate the infection). Cell type and time point are not known. V and J are TRBV27 and TRBJ2-7, with 8 bases matching TRBD1. CDR3 sequence (DNA): TGTGCCAGCAGACCAGGACAGGGAAGGGGCGAGCAGTACTTC. Protein: CASRPGQGRGEQYF.